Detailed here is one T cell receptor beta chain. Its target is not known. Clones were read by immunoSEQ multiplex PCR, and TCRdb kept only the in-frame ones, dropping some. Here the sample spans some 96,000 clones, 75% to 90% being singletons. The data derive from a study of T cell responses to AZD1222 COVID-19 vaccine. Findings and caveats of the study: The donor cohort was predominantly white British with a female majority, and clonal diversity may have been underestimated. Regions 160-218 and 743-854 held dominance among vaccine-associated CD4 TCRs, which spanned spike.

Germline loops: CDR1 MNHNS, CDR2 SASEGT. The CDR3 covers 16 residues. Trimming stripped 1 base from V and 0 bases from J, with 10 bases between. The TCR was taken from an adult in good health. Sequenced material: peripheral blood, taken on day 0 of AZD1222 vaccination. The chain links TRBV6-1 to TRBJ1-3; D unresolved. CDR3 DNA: TGTGCCAGCAGTGAAGGCCGGAGAGTCTCTGGAAACACCATATATTTT. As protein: CASSEGRRVSGNTIYF.